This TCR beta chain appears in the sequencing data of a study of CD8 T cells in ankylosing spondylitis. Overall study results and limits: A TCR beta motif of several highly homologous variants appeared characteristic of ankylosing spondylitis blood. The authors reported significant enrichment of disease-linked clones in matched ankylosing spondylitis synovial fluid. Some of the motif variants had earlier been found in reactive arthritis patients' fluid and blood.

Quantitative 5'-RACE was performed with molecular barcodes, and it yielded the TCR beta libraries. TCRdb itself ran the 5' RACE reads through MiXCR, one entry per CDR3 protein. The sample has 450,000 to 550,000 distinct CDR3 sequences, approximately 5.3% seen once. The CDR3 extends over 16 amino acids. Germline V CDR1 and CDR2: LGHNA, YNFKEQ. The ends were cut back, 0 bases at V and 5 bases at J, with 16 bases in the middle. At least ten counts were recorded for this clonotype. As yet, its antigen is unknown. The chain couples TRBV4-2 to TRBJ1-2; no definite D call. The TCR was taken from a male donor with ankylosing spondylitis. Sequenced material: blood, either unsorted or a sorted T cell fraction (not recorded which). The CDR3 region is CASSQEPGPLGYGYTF. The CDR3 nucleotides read TGTGCCAGCAGCCAAGAGCCCGGGCCCCTAGGGTATGGCTACACCTTC.